The 14 T cell receptor beta chains presented below share a single source sample, sequenced in a study of cytomegalovirus exposure and HLA in healthy donors. PCR primers comprised 60 Vbeta and 13 Jbeta primers. Data came from immunoSEQ multiplex PCR; TCRdb stores just in-frame clones and leaves some out. Counted here are 130,000 or so clones, 70% to 80% occurring once; the ten biggest clones make up around 1.6%. Sequenced material: PBMCs. The receptors were sampled from a female donor in good health and CMV-seronegative.

This chain joins TRBV7-9 and TRBJ1-1; D remains ambiguous. Germline loops: CDR1 SEHNR, CDR2 FQNEAQ (reference sequence). Trimming took off 4 bases at V and 5 bases at J, with 11 bases between the two ends. This CDR3 region has 13 residues. Here the CDR3 DNA reads TGTGCCAGCAGCTCCGAATTGGAGACTGAAGCTTTCTTT. Amino acid sequence: CASSSELETEAFF.

The chain uses TRBV27 and TRBJ1-2; 8 bases map to TRBD1. CDR1 is MNHEY and CDR2 is SMNVEV in the germline V gene (reference sequence). With V trimmed by 5 bases and J by 3 bases, 5 bases remained unmatched. CDR3 length: 14 amino acids. The CDR3 protein is CASSQRTGYYGYTF. The DNA for the CDR3 is TGTGCCAGCAGTCAGAGGACAGGGTACTATGGCTACACCTTC.

This chain connects TRBV5-1 to TRBJ2-2, with 10 nucleotides matching TRBD1. The germline CDR1 and CDR2 sequences are SGHRS and YFSETQ. V gave up 1 base and J gave up 7 bases; unmatched junction bases: 10. The CDR3 is made up of 17 amino acids. CDR3 loop: CASSLNTGTGVFGELFF. In nucleotides, the CDR3 is TGCGCCAGCAGCTTGAATACCGGGACAGGGGTTTTCGGGGAGCTGTTTTTT. Full variable domain (rest looked up from reference TRBV5-1 and TRBJ2-2): KAGVTQTPRYLIKTRGQQVTLSCSPISGHRSVSWYQQTPGQGLQFLFEYFSETQRNKGNFPGRFSGRQFSNSRSEMNVSTLELGDSALYLCASSLNTGTGVFGELFFGEGSRLTVL.

This chain connects TRBV5-6 to TRBJ2-7; 8 bases match TRBD1. Germline V gene lookup returns CDR1 SGHDT and CDR2 YYEEEE. The V gene end was trimmed by 4 bases and the J gene end by 2 bases; junction bases not matched to a gene: 8. CDR3 length: 15 residues. Here the CDR3 DNA reads TGTGCCAGCAGCATCCGGGACAGGTTAGCCTACGAGCAGTACTTC. It encodes CASSIRDRLAYEQYF.

The chain has TRBV9 and TRBJ2-7; TRBD1 aligns across 8 bases. Germline loops: CDR1 SGDLS, CDR2 YYNGEE. CDR3 length: 14 amino acids. J gave up 6 bases and V 4 bases, and 9 bases lay outside the gene matches. CDR3 loop: CASSRTGRSTEQYF. CDR3 sequence (DNA): TGTGCCAGCAGCCGGACAGGGAGGAGTACCGAGCAGTACTTC.

The chain links TRBV5-4 to TRBJ2-1; D is perhaps TRBD1 (5 bases). V was trimmed by 0 bases and J by 5 bases, leaving 12 bases between them. The CDR3 is 15 residues long. Germline lookup yields CDR1 SGHNT and CDR2 YYREEE (reference sequence). CDR3 nucleotide sequence: TGTGCCAGCAGCTTGGTAGGGGCTTCAAACAATGAGCAGTTCTTC. Translating it yields CASSLVGASNNEQFF.

The CDR3 reads CASSLTSSGRAYSYEQYF. The DNA of the CDR3 is TGTGCCAGCAGTTTAACCTCTAGCGGGAGGGCTTACTCCTACGAGCAGTACTTC. The V and J genes are TRBV27 and TRBJ2-7; 12 bases align to TRBD2. Germline loops: CDR1 MNHEY, CDR2 SMNVEV (reference sequence). V dropped 2 bases and J dropped 0; count of bases not matched to a gene: 8. The CDR3 is made up of 18 amino acids.

The CDR3 nucleotides are TGTGCCAGTACCCTTTATAAGACACCTTATAGCAATCAGCCCCAGCATTTT. It encodes CASTLYKTPYSNQPQHF. The genes are TRBV19 and TRBJ1-5; D is ambiguous. The germline V gene encodes CDR1 LNHDA and CDR2 SQIVND (reference sequence). V shed 7 bases and J shed 0 bases, with 19 bases lying between them. This CDR3 has 17 residues. Combining the CDR3 with reference TRBV19 and TRBJ1-5 gives the whole variable domain DGGITQSPKYLFRKEGQNVTLSCEQNLNHDAMYWYRQDPGQGLRLIYYSQIVNDFQKGDIAEGYSVSREKKESFPLTVTSAQKNPTAFYLCASTLYKTPYSNQPQHFGDGTRLSIL.

The chain recombines TRBV25-1 with TRBJ1-2, with 11 bases aligning to TRBD1. The CDR3 extends over 14 amino acids. The ends lost 4 bases at V and 3 bases at J; junction bases unmatched: 1. The germline CDR1 and CDR2 sequences are MGHDK and SYGVNS. CDR3 DNA sequence: TGTGCCAGCAGTGGGACAGGGGGCTACTATGGCTACACCTTC. It codes for CASSGTGGYYGYTF.

This chain uses TRBV5-1 with TRBJ2-4; the D gene is possibly TRBD2 (5 bases). The V gene lost 4 bases and the J gene lost 6 bases, with 20 bases spanning the gap. The germline V gene encodes CDR1 SGHRS and CDR2 YFSETQ. The CDR3 contains 16 residues. CDR3 in DNA: TGCGCCAGCAGCGCTCGAGAGATTCCGGGAATAAACATTCAGTACTTC. It codes for CASSAREIPGINIQYF.

This clone has ten or more counts. The J gene is TRBJ1-1, the V gene TRBV4-1; possible D gene TRBD1, 5 bases. V was shortened by 0 bases and J by 3 bases, with 14 bases between the two germline ends. This CDR3 is built from 16 residues. Germline lookup yields CDR1 MGHRA and CDR2 YSYEKL. The CDR3 region is CASSQDERGSYTEAFF. In DNA, the CDR3 is TGCGCCAGCAGCCAAGATGAGCGGGGGAGCTACACTGAAGCTTTCTTT.

Regarding this clone: Other DNA sequences from this sample encode an identical CDR3 as well. This rearrangement joins TRBV2 to TRBJ2-7, with a weak D call TRBD1 (6 bases). CDR1 is SNHLY and CDR2 is FYNNEI in the germline V gene. The CDR3 sequence is 14 residues long. Trimming pared 3 bases from V and 3 bases from J, leaving 12 bases between. The DNA of the CDR3 is TGTGCCAGCAGTGAGCAGTTGACAGGCTACGAGCAGTACTTC. Translating it yields CASSEQLTGYEQYF.

The rearrangement uses TRBV5-1 and TRBJ1-1; a possible D gene is TRBD1 (5 bases). Trimming stripped 3 bases from V and 1 base from J, with 16 bases between. The CDR3 covers 16 residues. Germline V gives CDR1 SGHRS, CDR2 YFSETQ. The CDR3 DNA follows: TGCGCCAGCAGCTGGGGGGGGTCAGGGTCGAACACTGAAGCTTTCTTT. Translated: CASSWGGSGSNTEAFF.

The chain couples TRBV19 to TRBJ2-2, with 9 positions matching TRBD1. J lost 3 bases, V lost 7 bases, and 6 bases had no gene match. Germline V gene lookup returns CDR1 LNHDA and CDR2 SQIVND (reference sequence). The CDR3 is 15 residues long. CDR3 protein: CASTLGQGYTGELFF. The CDR3 DNA is TGTGCCAGTACCCTAGGACAGGGGTACACCGGGGAGCTGTTTTTT. Based on the CDR3 plus reference TRBV19 and TRBJ2-2, the full variable domain is DGGITQSPKYLFRKEGQNVTLSCEQNLNHDAMYWYRQDPGQGLRLIYYSQIVNDFQKGDIAEGYSVSREKKESFPLTVTSAQKNPTAFYLCASTLGQGYTGELFFGEGSRLTVL.